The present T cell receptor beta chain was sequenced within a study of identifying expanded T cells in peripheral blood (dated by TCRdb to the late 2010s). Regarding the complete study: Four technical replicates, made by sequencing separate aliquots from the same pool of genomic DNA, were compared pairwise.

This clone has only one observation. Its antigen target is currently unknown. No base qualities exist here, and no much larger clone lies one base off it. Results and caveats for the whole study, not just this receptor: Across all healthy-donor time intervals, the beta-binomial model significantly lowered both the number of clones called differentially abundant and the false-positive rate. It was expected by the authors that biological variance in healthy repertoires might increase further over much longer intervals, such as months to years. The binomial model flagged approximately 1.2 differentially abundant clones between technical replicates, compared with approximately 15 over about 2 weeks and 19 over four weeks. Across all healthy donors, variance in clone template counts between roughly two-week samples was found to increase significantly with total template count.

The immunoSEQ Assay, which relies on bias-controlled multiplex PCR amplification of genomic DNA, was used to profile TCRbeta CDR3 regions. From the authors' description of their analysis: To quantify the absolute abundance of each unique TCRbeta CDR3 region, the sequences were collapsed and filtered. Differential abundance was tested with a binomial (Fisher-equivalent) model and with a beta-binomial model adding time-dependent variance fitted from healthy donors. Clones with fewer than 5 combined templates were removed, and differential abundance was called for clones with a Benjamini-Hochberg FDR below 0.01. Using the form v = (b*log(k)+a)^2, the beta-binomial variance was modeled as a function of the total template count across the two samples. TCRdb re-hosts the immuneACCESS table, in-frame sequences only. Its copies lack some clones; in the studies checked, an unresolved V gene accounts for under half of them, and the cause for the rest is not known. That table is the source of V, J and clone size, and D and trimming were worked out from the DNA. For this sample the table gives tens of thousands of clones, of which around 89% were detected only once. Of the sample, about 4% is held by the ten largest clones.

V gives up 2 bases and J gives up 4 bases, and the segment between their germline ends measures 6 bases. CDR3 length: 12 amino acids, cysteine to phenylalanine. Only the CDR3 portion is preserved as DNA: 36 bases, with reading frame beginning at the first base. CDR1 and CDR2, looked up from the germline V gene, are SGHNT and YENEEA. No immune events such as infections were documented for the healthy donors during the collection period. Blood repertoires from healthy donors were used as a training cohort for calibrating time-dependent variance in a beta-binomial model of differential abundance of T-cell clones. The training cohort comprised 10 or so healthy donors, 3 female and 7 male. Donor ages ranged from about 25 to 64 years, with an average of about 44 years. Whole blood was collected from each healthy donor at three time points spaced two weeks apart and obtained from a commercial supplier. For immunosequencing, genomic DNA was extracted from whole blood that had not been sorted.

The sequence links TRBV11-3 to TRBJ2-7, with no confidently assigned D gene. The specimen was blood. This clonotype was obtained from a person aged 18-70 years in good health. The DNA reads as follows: TGTGCCAGCAGCTTACGAGGATACGAGCAGTACTTC. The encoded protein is CASSLRGYEQYF. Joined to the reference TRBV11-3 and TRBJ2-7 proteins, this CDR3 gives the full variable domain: EAGVVQSPRYKIIEKKQPVAFWCNPISGHNTLYWYLQNLGQGPELLIRYENEEAVDDSQLPKDRFSAERLKGVDSTLKIQPAELGDSAVYLCASSLRGYEQYFGPGTRLTVT.